This record covers a single TCR beta chain. Antigen specificity is unknown. In the PCR, 60 Vbeta and 13 Jbeta primers were used. Generated by immunoSEQ multiplex PCR, the TCRdb table keeps only in-frame clones and is missing some. Here the sample table reports approximately 190,000 clones. This entry is derived from a study of cytomegalovirus exposure and HLA in healthy donors. In the study overall: About 85 million unique TCR sequences came from HLA-typed donors in an early release. Broader study findings: Cytomegalovirus association was assigned to about 150 TCR beta chains. Immune exposure data for these donors was limited to CMV serostatus. A later analysis showed HLA-associated TCR beta chains outstripping equally common others in clonal expansion.

This TCR was recovered from a young man in good health and CMV-seronegative. Input material: PBMCs.

CDR3 sequence (DNA): TGTGCCAGTACCGACAGGGTTTCCTACGAGCAGTACTTC. This sequence encodes CASTDRVSYEQYF. J is TRBJ2-7 and V is TRBV7-2; the match to TRBD1 covers 7 bases. Germline-derived CDR1 and CDR2 are SGHTA and FQGNSA. Losses at the gene ends were 9 bases for V and 1 base for J; bases not matched to a gene: 6. The length of the CDR3 is 13 residues. Full variable domain (missing parts from reference TRBV7-2 and TRBJ2-7): GAGVSQSPSNKVTEKGKDVELRCDPISGHTALYWYRQSLGQGLEFLIYFQGNSAPDKSGLPSDRFSAERTGGSVSTLTIQRTQQEDSAVYLCASTDRVSYEQYFGPGTRLTVT.